This T cell receptor beta chain was sequenced during a study of T cells in localized non-small cell lung cancer. General observations from the study: Without multi-region sequencing, intratumor heterogeneity could not be excluded. The study linked higher blood T cell density to longer overall survival. Maximal T cell clonality occurred in uninvolved adjacent lung, with tumor ranking below it. Paired adjacent lung recovered a median approximately 57 of the top 100 tumor clones.

A note on this clone: What it binds is not known.

The V gene lost 0 bases and the J gene lost 2 bases, with 7 bases spanning the gap. Germline V lookup: CDR1 SSHAT, CDR2 FNYEAQ (reference sequence). The CDR3 loop spans 15 amino acids. This table comes from immunoSEQ multiplex PCR, and its TCRdb copy is limited to in-frame clones, with some not included. This sample yields 11,000 or so clones, of which roughly 29% are seen a single time; around 5% belongs to the top ten. V usage is TRBV7-7 and J usage is TRBJ2-2; D is ambiguous. The specimen was lung tumor tissue, collected before any cancer treatment. This TCR was sampled from a man aged 35 to 70 with stage I lung adenocarcinoma. CDR3 loop: CASSLAPENTGELFF. The CDR3 DNA reads as TGTGCCAGCAGCTTAGCGCCCGAAAACACCGGGGAGCTGTTTTTT. Combining the CDR3 with reference TRBV7-7 and TRBJ2-2 gives the whole variable domain GAGVSQSPRYKVTKRGQDVTLRCDPISSHATLYWYQQALGQGPEFLTYFNYEAQPDKSGLPSDRFSAERPEGSISTLTIQRTEQRDSAMYRCASSLAPENTGELFFGEGSRLTVL.